The 12 T cell receptor beta chains below were found in one sample sequenced in a study of human T cells and chemical hapten exposure. Described time point: healthy volunteer bleed at 6 weeks. From whole blood left unfractionated, total RNA was extracted. TCRdb reanalysed the RACE reads using MiXCR and keeps one entry per CDR3 protein. The sample lists 65,000 or so distinct CDR3 sequences, around 6.1% occurring once. Sample: whole blood. The receptors originated from a female donor in good health. Some clones in this sample may be carry-over from other donors' samples.

This clonotype was observed a handful of times. The J gene is TRBJ2-1, the V gene TRBV5-8; possibly TRBD2 for D (6 bases). Germline V CDR1 and CDR2: SGHTS, YDEGEE. Deletions cut 4 bases from V and 8 bases from J, with 13 bases between. This CDR3 region has 13 residues. The CDR3 sequence: CASSPTRGDEQFF. The CDR3 DNA reads as TGTGCCAGCAGCCCCACGCGGGGCGATGAGCAGTTCTTC.

V and J are TRBV2 and TRBJ2-7; unclear D gene. Trimming stripped 1 base from V and 7 bases from J, with 8 bases between. The CDR3 runs to 12 residues. CDR1 is SNHLY, CDR2 FYNNEI, per germline. The CDR3 sequence is CASSEGLWEQYF. DNA for the CDR3: TGTGCCAGCAGTGAAGGTCTTTGGGAGCAGTACTTC.

The rearrangement joins TRBV28 to TRBJ2-3, with 9 bases aligning to TRBD2. There are 18 residues in the CDR3. Germline assignment: CDR1 MDHEN and CDR2 SYDVKM. Unmatched junction bases numbered 13, after V lost 4 bases and J lost 2 bases. CDR3 region: CASSSALPGLAHTDTQYF. The DNA for the CDR3 is TGTGCCAGCAGTTCAGCCCTGCCGGGACTAGCCCACACAGATACGCAGTATTTT.

The chain joins TRBV7-9 to TRBJ2-5; D is possibly TRBD1 or TRBD2 (5 bases each). CDR1 and CDR2 from the germline V gene are SEHNR and FQNEAQ (reference sequence). The CDR3 consists of 14 residues. V shed 6 bases and J shed 5 bases, with 16 bases lying between them. CDR3 coding DNA: TGTGCCAGCAGGGCCGGGGCGATTACGGAGACCCAGTACTTC. Protein sequence: CASRAGAITETQYF.

This clonotype was found many times. The rearrangement uses TRBV11-2 and TRBJ2-3, with 7 bases aligning to TRBD2. Germline V gene lookup returns CDR1 SGHAT and CDR2 FQNNGV. After removal of 4 bases from V and 11 bases from J, the junction contained 6 bases not matched to a gene. The length of the CDR3 is 12 residues. The DNA of the CDR3 is TGTGCCAGCAGCTCGGGAGGCCTTGAGCAGTATTTT. Amino acids: CASSSGGLEQYF.

This clonotype was seen repeatedly, ten times or more. The chain joins TRBV5-1 to TRBJ2-7; D remains ambiguous. CDR1 SGHRS and CDR2 YFSETQ come from the germline V gene. Trimming shortened V by 3 bases and J by 6 bases, and 13 bases separated the two germline ends. This CDR3 is built from 13 residues. CDR3 residues: CASSSPGVGEQYF. The CDR3 bases are TGCGCCAGCAGCTCCCCGGGCGTCGGCGAGCAGTACTTC.

This clonotype has at least ten counts. The rearrangement uses TRBV5-5 and TRBJ1-5; tentative D call: TRBD1 (5 bases). The germline V gene encodes CDR1 SGHKS and CDR2 YYEKEE (reference sequence). This CDR3 has 14 amino acids. V was cut by 0 bases and J by 11 bases, with 15 bases left in between. CDR3 protein: CASSLDALEGTQHF. The CDR3 bases are TGTGCCAGCAGCTTGGACGCACTCGAGGGGACCCAGCATTTT.

The gene calls are TRBV7-2 and TRBJ2-3; TRBD2 matches at 7 bases. V was pared by 5 bases and J by 3 bases, with 8 bases of the junction left unmatched. Germline CDR1 reads SGHTA; CDR2 reads FQGNSA. The length of the CDR3 is 15 residues. CDR3 in amino acids: CASSRQVAGTDTQYF. DNA for the CDR3: TGTGCCAGCAGCCGCCAGGTAGCGGGTACAGATACGCAGTATTTT.

This clonotype was counted only a few times. The V gene is TRBV29-1, the J gene TRBJ1-2; tentative D call: TRBD1 (5 bases). V was pared by 3 bases and J by 8 bases, with 7 bases between. Germline CDR1 SQVTM, CDR2 ANQGSEA. The CDR3 has 10 residues. CDR3 DNA sequence: TGCAGCGTTGAGTGGGGCGGCTACACCTTC. This codes for CSVEWGGYTF.

This clonotype has at least ten counts. The chain has TRBV6-5 and TRBJ1-4; D ambiguous. The length of the CDR3 is 15 residues. The germline V gene has CDR1 MNHEY and CDR2 SVGAGI. The V gene lost 0 bases and the J gene lost 0 bases, with 5 bases spanning the gap. The CDR3 DNA sequence: TGTGCCAGCAGTTACTCGACCGCAACTAATGAAAAACTGTTTTTT. Residues: CASSYSTATNEKLFF.

This clonotype was detected many times. V is TRBV29-1 and J is TRBJ2-4, with a tentative D call TRBD2 (6 bases). The CDR3 consists of 14 residues. Germline V CDR1 and CDR2: SQVTM, ANQGSEA. V lost 3 bases and J lost 7, with 16 bases in between. The chain's CDR3 is CSVDSGGSGNIQYF. The CDR3 DNA is TGCAGCGTTGACAGTGGGGGGTCAGGGAACATTCAGTACTTC.

This clonotype was counted a few times. This chain uses TRBV12-3 or TRBV12-4 with TRBJ1-1; D uncertain. The CDR3 has 11 residues. Trimming took off 0 bases at V and 7 bases at J, with 3 bases between the two ends. CDR3 sequence (DNA): TGTGCCAGCAGTTTAGCGCTTGAAGCTTTCTTT. This codes for CASSLALEAFF.